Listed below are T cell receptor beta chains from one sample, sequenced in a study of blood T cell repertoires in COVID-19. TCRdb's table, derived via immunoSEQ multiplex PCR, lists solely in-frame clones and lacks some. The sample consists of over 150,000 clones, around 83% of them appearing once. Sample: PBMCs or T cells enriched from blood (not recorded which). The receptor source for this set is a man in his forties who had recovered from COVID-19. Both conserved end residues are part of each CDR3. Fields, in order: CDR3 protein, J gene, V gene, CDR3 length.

CDR3: CASSPRQGNQPQHF
J: TRBJ1-5
V: TRBV5-6
length: 14

CDR3: CASSMVKGGGAQHF
J: TRBJ1-5
V: TRBV19
length: 14

CDR3: CASSLENANYGYTF
J: TRBJ1-2
V: TRBV18
length: 14

CDR3: CAISDTSGGTHEQYF
J: TRBJ2-7
V: TRBV10-3
length: 15

CDR3: CASSLAGGNYNEQFF
J: TRBJ2-1
V: TRBV5-1
length: 15

CDR3: CASSEEDISNQPQHF
J: TRBJ1-5
V: TRBV2
length: 15

CDR3: CASSHQTGVSNQPQHF
J: TRBJ1-5
V: TRBV19
length: 16

CDR3: CATSDPGDEQYF
J: TRBJ2-7
V: TRBV24-1
length: 12

CDR3: CASIGVRQGRNTGELFF
J: TRBJ2-2
V: TRBV19
length: 17

CDR3: CASSRRYLQPQHF
J: TRBJ1-5
V: TRBV2
length: 13

CDR3: CASSSGYEKLFF
J: TRBJ1-4
V: TRBV11-2
length: 12

CDR3: CASSFKTRVNTEAFF
J: TRBJ1-1
V: TRBV27
length: 15

CDR3: CASSFRGRVNTEAFF
J: TRBJ1-1
V: TRBV28
length: 15

CDR3: CTSSQVNSPNYGYTF
J: TRBJ1-2
V: TRBV1
length: 15

CDR3: CASSLGVTDTQYF
J: TRBJ2-3
V: TRBV2
length: 13

CDR3: CSARWPNYGYTF
J: TRBJ1-2
V: TRBV29-1
length: 12

CDR3: CASSLGPGQGAEAFF
J: TRBJ1-1
V: TRBV5-1
length: 15

CDR3: CASWRGEAGELFF
J: TRBJ2-2
V: TRBV18
length: 13

CDR3: CASSIQREGRYEQFF
J: TRBJ2-1
V: TRBV19
length: 15

CDR3: CSVSDRYTGELFF
J: TRBJ2-2
V: TRBV29-1
length: 13

CDR3: CATSRGRDQRNEQFF
J: TRBJ2-1
V: TRBV24-1
length: 15

CDR3: CAWSVGAWEQYF
J: TRBJ2-7
V: TRBV30
length: 12

CDR3: CASSVRSQADTQYF
J: TRBJ2-3
V: TRBV10-1
length: 14

CDR3: CAIIAGGGGYTF
J: TRBJ1-2
V: TRBV10-3
length: 12

CDR3: CASSDQAILENTIYF
J: TRBJ1-3
V: TRBV10-2
length: 15

CDR3: CASSQDLASGRVDNEQFF
J: TRBJ2-1
V: TRBV3-1/TRBV3-2
length: 18

CDR3: CSVGGLAGGPYEQYF
J: TRBJ2-7
V: TRBV29-1
length: 15

CDR3: CASSVGQGAFEAFF
J: TRBJ1-1
V: TRBV9
length: 14

CDR3: CASSLQGGSSYNEQFF
J: TRBJ2-1
V: TRBV5-1
length: 16

CDR3: CAWGPLGGSGYTF
J: TRBJ1-2
V: TRBV30
length: 13

CDR3: CASKELFNEKLFF
J: TRBJ1-4
V: TRBV5-1
length: 13

CDR3: CASSVAPGFDQHF
J: TRBJ1-5
V: TRBV9
length: 13

CDR3: CASAKRGSSSYNSPLHF
J: TRBJ1-6
V: TRBV21-1
length: 17

CDR3: CASSPRRGEDTQYF
J: TRBJ2-3
V: TRBV18
length: 14

CDR3: CASSLGQDTEAFF
J: TRBJ1-1
V: TRBV19
length: 13

CDR3: CASTGTGDLLGNIQYF
J: TRBJ2-4
V: TRBV27
length: 16

CDR3: CASRQTGGDPNEQFF
J: TRBJ2-1
V: TRBV11-3
length: 15

CDR3: CASSERGTMYEKLFF
J: TRBJ1-4
V: TRBV3-1/TRBV3-2
length: 15

CDR3: CASSVAGTGGYNEQFF
J: TRBJ2-1
V: TRBV9
length: 16

CDR3: CASSFRNTIYF
J: TRBJ1-3
V: TRBV11-2
length: 11

CDR3: CASSLQGARTHEQYF
J: TRBJ2-7
V: TRBV27
length: 15

CDR3: CAWGGYRGDSPLHF
J: TRBJ1-6
V: TRBV30
length: 14

CDR3: CSVGTGNQPQHF
J: TRBJ1-5
V: TRBV29-1
length: 12

CDR3: CASSQDNSPTGELFF
J: TRBJ2-2
V: TRBV4-2
length: 15

CDR3: CASSLSGVEQYF
J: TRBJ2-7
V: TRBV11-3
length: 12

CDR3: CASSLGVYGYTF
J: TRBJ1-2
V: TRBV5-1
length: 12

CDR3: CASSESTGVPADTQYF
J: TRBJ2-3
V: TRBV10-1
length: 16

CDR3: CASSYTSGRPSYNEQFF
J: TRBJ2-1
V: TRBV7-2
length: 17

CDR3: CASTPIASGRGRTDTQYF
J: TRBJ2-3
V: TRBV3-1/TRBV3-2
length: 18

CDR3: CATSSQEGVRQPQHF
J: TRBJ1-5
V: TRBV15
length: 15

CDR3: CATSSTVTRDSKNSPLHF
J: TRBJ1-6
V: TRBV15
length: 18

CDR3: CASSLPRGEQYF
J: TRBJ2-7
V: TRBV28
length: 12

CDR3: CATSGGDRSRGYTF
J: TRBJ1-2
V: TRBV15
length: 14